Listed below are T cell receptor beta chains from one sample, sequenced in a study of identical twins. TCRdb passed the 5' RACE reads through MiXCR, listing each CDR3 protein once. Of 450,000 or so distinct CDR3 sequences listed, 24% are singletons. The same sample was also studied in work on T cells expressing NK-cell markers.

Sequencing was done on a sample of CD4+ T cells sorted from blood. Receptor source: a woman in her late teens or twenties in good health. CDR3s include the opening cysteine and the closing phenylalanine or tryptophan. D genes are given only for firm matches. Clone size is shown for a subset of rows, as once, few, many or a class of expanded clone.

once,TRBV6-5,TRBJ2-5,TRBD1,TGTGCCAGCAGTTACCGACCGGCTACAGGGGGTTACCAAGAGACCCAGTACTTC,CASSYRPATGGYQETQYF
NA,TRBV11-3,TRBJ2-1,TRBD2,TGTGCCAGCAGCCCACCCCCCAGCGGGGGCTTACCGGACCAGTTCTTC,CASSPPPSGGLPDQFF
NA,TRBV5-1,TRBJ2-5,NA,TGCGCCAGCAGCGTCCCCTCCGAGACCCAGTACTTC,CASSVPSETQYF
NA,TRBV5-1,TRBJ2-2,TRBD1,TGCGCCAGCAGCTTGAGCAGGGGGCGGACCGGGGAGCTGTTTTTT,CASSLSRGRTGELFF
NA,TRBV18,TRBJ2-7,TRBD2,TGTGCCAGCTCACCACCTAGCGGGGCCTACGAGCAGTACTTC,CASSPPSGAYEQYF
NA,TRBV19,TRBJ2-3,NA,TGTGCCAGTAGTCTCGCGAGGGGTACCACAGATACGCAGTATTTT,CASSLARGTTDTQYF
NA,TRBV6-1,TRBJ2-1,NA,TGTGCCAGCAGCCCCGCAGCTAGGGGCTACAACAATGAGCAGTTCTTC,CASSPAARGYNNEQFF
few,TRBV5-1,TRBJ1-1,TRBD1,TGCGCCAGCCAAAAAGGGGACAGGACGAACACTGAAGCTTTCTTT,CASQKGDRTNTEAFF
NA,TRBV7-2,TRBJ1-1,NA,TGTGCCAGCAGCTTAGCGGGACACCAGAACACTGAAGCTTTCTTT,CASSLAGHQNTEAFF
NA,TRBV3-1,TRBJ2-1,NA,TGTGCCAGCAGCCACCTACAACCAGCCGGGCAGTTCTTC,CASSHLQPAGQFF
many,TRBV12-3/TRBV12-4,TRBJ2-7,NA,TGTGCCAGCGGTGGAGGGGGGTACGAGCAGTACTTC,CASGGGGYEQYF
NA,TRBV12-3/TRBV12-4,TRBJ2-7,TRBD1,TGTGCCAGCGCGAAATCCCGGGACAGGATCTACGAGCAGTACTTC,CASAKSRDRIYEQYF
NA,TRBV6-5,TRBJ2-4,NA,TGTGCCAGCAGTTATGACGGGTCGGCCAAAAACATTCAGTACTTC,CASSYDGSAKNIQYF
few,TRBV20-1,TRBJ2-7,NA,TGCAGTGCTAGAGGGGGGAGTACAGATTACGAGCAGTACTTC,CSARGGSTDYEQYF
NA,TRBV6-1,TRBJ2-5,TRBD2,TGTGCCAGCAGGCCCAGGACTAGCGGGGTCCAAGAGACCCAGTACTTC,CASRPRTSGVQETQYF
NA,TRBV12-3/TRBV12-4,TRBJ1-1,NA,TGTGCCAGCAGTTTAGGACTTTTGAACACTGAAGCTTTCTTT,CASSLGLLNTEAFF
few,TRBV7-9,TRBJ1-4,NA,TGTGCCAGCAGCTATGACACCCCAAAGGGGAAACTGTTTTTT,CASSYDTPKGKLFF
NA,TRBV18,TRBJ1-4,NA,TGTGCCAGCTCTCAACAGGCTAATGAAAAACTGTTTTTT,CASSQQANEKLFF
few,TRBV7-6,TRBJ1-2,NA,TGTGCCAGCAGCACCGCGCAGGGGCATGGCTACACCTTC,CASSTAQGHGYTF
NA,TRBV7-9,TRBJ1-5,NA,TGTGCCAGCAGCTTATCAGGGTTTCAGCCCCAGCATTTT,CASSLSGFQPQHF
NA,TRBV12-3/TRBV12-4,TRBJ1-2,TRBD1,TGTGCCAGCACCCTGGACAGGGCGTATGGCTACACCTTC,CASTLDRAYGYTF
NA,TRBV5-5,TRBJ2-1,TRBD2,TGCGCCAGCAACCTCGGACTAGCGGGAGGAAAGCAGTTCTTC,CASNLGLAGGKQFF
NA,TRBV5-1,TRBJ2-3,TRBD2,TGCGCCAGCAGCTTGGAGGGACTGGGGGGGGATACGCAGTATTTT,CASSLEGLGGDTQYF
NA,TRBV5-1,TRBJ1-1,NA,TGCGCCAGCAGCTTGAGGCCAGGCAACACTGAAGCTTTCTTT,CASSLRPGNTEAFF
NA,TRBV5-1,TRBJ2-2,TRBD1,TGCGCCAGCAGCGGAAAACTGGGGACAGGGGGCTTAAGCGGGGAGCTGTTTTTT,CASSGKLGTGGLSGELFF
NA,TRBV20-1,TRBJ2-1,TRBD2,TGCAGTGCTGGACTAGCGGCCTACAATGAGCAGTTCTTC,CSAGLAAYNEQFF
few,TRBV10-3,TRBJ1-1,NA,TGTGCCATCAGTTCGAGGGTAGTCGCTGAAGCTTTCTTT,CAISSRVVAEAFF